The rows below give T cell receptor beta chains drawn from one sample of a study of neoadjuvant nivolumab and ipilimumab in lung cancer. Sequencing was performed with immunoSEQ multiplex PCR; in TCRdb, only in-frame clones are kept and a portion is missing. Here the sample spans 30,000 to 35,000 clones, just over 90% being singletons. The sample in question was peripheral blood, obtained after neoadjuvant nivolumab, alone or with ipilimumab, at or shortly before surgery. The receptor set was obtained from an adult with non-small cell lung cancer. Both conserved end residues are part of each CDR3. The D gene is left open where the match is weak. Part of the rows lack a size; the others show once, few, many or a class for expanded clones.

cdr3_nt cdr3_aa clone_size d_call j_call v_call cdr3_length
TGTGCCAGCAGCGGGGGGGCGAACACCGGGGAGCTGTTTTTT CASSGGANTGELFF - TRBD2 TRBJ2-2 TRBV7-9 14
TGTGCCAGCAGCCATCCACCCGGGCAAGCTTTCTTT CASSHPPGQAFF - - TRBJ1-1 TRBV5-8 12
TGTGCCAGCAGCCTGGGACAGGTTATAGCCGGAGATACGCAGTATTTT CASSLGQVIAGDTQYF - TRBD1 TRBJ2-3 TRBV5-4 16
TGTGCCAGAAGCCCCCTATATTATGGGGACAGGCTTTCCGGTGAGCAGTTCTTC CARSPLYYGDRLSGEQFF - TRBD1 TRBJ2-1 TRBV5-3 18
TGTGCCAGCGGTAGGGGACAGCCGAACACTGAAGCTTTCTTT CASGRGQPNTEAFF - TRBD1 TRBJ1-1 TRBV25-1 14
TGTGCCAGCAGCTCCCCGATTGGGGGAACTGAAGCTTTCTTT CASSSPIGGTEAFF once - TRBJ1-1 TRBV5-6 14
TGTGCCAGCTCACCGGTAGTGGAGACCCAGTACTTC CASSPVVETQYF - - TRBJ2-5 TRBV18 12
TGTGCCAGCAGCTTAGGAGGCAACTCTGGAAACACCATATATTTT CASSLGGNSGNTIYF - - TRBJ1-3 TRBV5-4 15
TGCAGTGCCGACAAAGATGAAAAACTGTTTTTT CSADKDEKLFF - - TRBJ1-4 TRBV20-1 11
TGTGCCATCTCCCGGGGGGGAATGAACACTGAAGCTTTCTTT CAISRGGMNTEAFF - - TRBJ1-1 TRBV10-3 14
TGTGCCAGCAGTTACTCGAGAGGTTCCTACGAGCAGTACTTC CASSYSRGSYEQYF - - TRBJ2-7 TRBV6-5 14